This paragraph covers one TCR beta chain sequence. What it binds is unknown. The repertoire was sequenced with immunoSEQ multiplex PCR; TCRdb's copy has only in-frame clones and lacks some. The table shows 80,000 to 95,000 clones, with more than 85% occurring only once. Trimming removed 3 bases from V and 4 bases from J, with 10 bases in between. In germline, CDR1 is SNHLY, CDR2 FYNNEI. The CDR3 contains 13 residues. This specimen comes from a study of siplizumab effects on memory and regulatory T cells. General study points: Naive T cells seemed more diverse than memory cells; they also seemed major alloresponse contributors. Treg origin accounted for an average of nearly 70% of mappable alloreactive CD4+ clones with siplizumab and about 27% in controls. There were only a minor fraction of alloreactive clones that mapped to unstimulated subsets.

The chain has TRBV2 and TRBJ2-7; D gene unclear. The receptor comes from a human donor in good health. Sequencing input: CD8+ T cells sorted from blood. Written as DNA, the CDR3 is TGTGCCAGCAGTGACCCTGCTGGATACGAGCAGTACTTC. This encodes CASSDPAGYEQYF.